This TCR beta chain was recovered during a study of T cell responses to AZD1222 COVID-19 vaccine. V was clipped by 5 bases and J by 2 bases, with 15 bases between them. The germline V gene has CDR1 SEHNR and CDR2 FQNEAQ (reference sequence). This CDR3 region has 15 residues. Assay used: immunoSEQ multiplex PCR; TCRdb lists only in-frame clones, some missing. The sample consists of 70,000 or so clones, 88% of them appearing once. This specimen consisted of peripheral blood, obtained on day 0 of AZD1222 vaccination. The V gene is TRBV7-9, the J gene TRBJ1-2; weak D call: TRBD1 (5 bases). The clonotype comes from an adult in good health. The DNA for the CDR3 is TGTGCCAGCAGCCAATCGGGACGGATCAACTATGGCTACACCTTC. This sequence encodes CASSQSGRINYGYTF.